This T cell receptor (beta chain) was observed in a study of T-cell memory formation after mild COVID-19. General study results and limits: A second wave of clones peaked on day 37, and their SARS-CoV-2 specificity went unconfirmed. Some clones that responded turned up in pre-infection memory, which suggests that cross-reactive memory joined in. Later expanders leaned CD4+, whereas clones that contracted between day 15 and 85 were balanced CD4/CD8. Among CD4+ contracting clones, most were CM and EM, and CD8+ ones EMRA.

In TCRdb, the 5' RACE reads were re-called with MiXCR into one record per CDR3 protein. The sample consists of about 560,000 distinct CDR3 sequences, around 16% of them appearing once. This CDR3 is built from 13 residues. The V end lost 3 bases, the J end lost 7 bases, and 11 bases lay between the germline ends. CDR1 KGHDR and CDR2 SFDVKD come from the germline V gene. This clonotype was found a few times. Its antigen is not known. Sequenced material: PBMCs or a T cell subset sorted from them (not recorded which). The gene calls are TRBV24-1 and TRBJ1-1; D is perhaps TRBD1 (5 bases). The receptor was isolated from an adult woman who had mild COVID-19 (a few samples of this study predate the infection). Cell type and time point are not known. CDR3 nucleotides: TGTGCCACCAGTGATGGGAAAAGGGGTGAAGCTTTCTTT. Its translation: CATSDGKRGEAFF.